This T cell receptor (beta chain) was sequenced for a study of CD8+ T cells in alopecia areata. CDR1 is MNHNS, CDR2 SASEGT, per germline. The CDR3 totals 11 residues. The V end lost 7 bases, the J end lost 7 bases, and 11 bases lay between the germline ends. TCR sequencing used cDNA made by reverse transcription of extracted RNA. The method was immunoSEQ multiplex PCR; TCRdb's version includes in-frame clones alone and lacks a portion of them. The data contain approximately 98,000 clones, 55% to 60% of them singletons. The sequencing sample was made of NKG2D-low CD8+ T cells sorted from blood. The chain employs TRBV6-1 and TRBJ2-7; D is undetermined. This TCR derives from a human donor with alopecia areata. The CDR3 protein is CASTGMGEQYF. The CDR3, as DNA: TGTGCCAGCACCGGAATGGGGGAGCAGTACTTC.